This TCR beta chain was captured by sequencing in a study of blood T cell repertoires in COVID-19. Per the authors' pipeline: Reference gene primer amplification gave estimated nucleated cell counts. Assay: immunoSEQ multiplex PCR; the TCRdb copy retains only in-frame clones and omits some. Clone size and V and J calls were adopted from that table, with D and trimming inferred from the DNA. The sample lists 100,000 to 120,000 clones, 85% occurring once. CDR3 length equals 18 residues. Germline CDR1 is MNHNS and CDR2 is SASEGT. With V trimmed by 4 bases and J by 0 bases, 6 bases remained unmatched. The specimen was peripheral blood. The receptor was derived from a man aged 50 to 60 with acute or convalescent COVID-19. The rearrangement uses TRBV6-1 and TRBJ2-3; TRBD2 matches 14 bases. The CDR3 protein is CASSGTSGRMASTDTQYF. The CDR3 DNA follows: TGTGCCAGCAGTGGGACTAGCGGGAGGATGGCTAGCACAGATACGCAGTATTTT.